The 21 T cell receptor beta chains reported below all come from one sample, sequenced in a study of cytomegalovirus exposure and HLA in healthy donors. The study ran its PCR with 60 Vbeta and 13 Jbeta primers. This table comes from immunoSEQ multiplex PCR, and its TCRdb copy is limited to in-frame clones, with some not included. Altogether about 160,000 clones are present, 85% being singletons, with the ten largest covering 1%. Sequenced material: PBMCs. The receptors derive from a boy aged 2-15 years in good health and CMV-seronegative.

The V call is TRBV18, the J call TRBJ2-7, with TRBD2 as a possible D gene (5 bases). V was shortened by 1 base and J by 4 bases, with 11 bases between the two germline ends. The CDR3 consists of 14 residues. Per the germline V gene, CDR1 is KGHSH and CDR2 is LQKENI. The CDR3 sequence is CASSPLEGKYEQYV. The CDR3 bases are TGTGCCAGCTCACCACTAGAGGGAAAGTACGAGCAGTACGTC.

This rearrangement joins TRBV28 to TRBJ1-4; D perhaps matches TRBD1 (5 bases). CDR1 and CDR2 from the germline V gene are MDHEN and SYDVKM. V was trimmed by 7 bases and J by 8 bases, leaving 14 bases between them. The CDR3 length is 13 residues. Here the CDR3 DNA reads TGTGCCAGCATCCCGCAGGGCGGCGAAAAACTGTTTTTT. Translation gives CASIPQGGEKLFF.

The gene calls are TRBV13 and TRBJ2-7, with TRBD1 identical over 10 bases. The CDR3 spans 15 residues. The J segment lost 2 bases and the V segment lost 5 bases, leaving 6 bases of the junction unmatched. Germline assignment: CDR1 PRHDT and CDR2 FYEKMQ (reference sequence). The CDR3 spells CASSPRGQGAYEQYF. Here the CDR3 DNA reads TGTGCCAGCAGCCCTCGAGGACAGGGGGCCTACGAGCAGTACTTC. The full variable domain, completed using reference TRBV13 and TRBJ2-7, is AAGVIQSPRHLIKEKRETATLKCYPIPRHDTVYWYQQGPGQDPQFLISFYEKMQSDKGSIPDRFSAQQFSDYHSELNMSSLELGDSALYFCASSPRGQGAYEQYFGPGTRLTVT.

In this sample, this clone turned up once. This sequence joins TRBV10-3 and TRBJ2-1; 7 positions agree with TRBD2. Trimming took 2 bases from V and 6 from J; bases not matched to a gene: 7. The CDR3 length is 15 residues. CDR1 and CDR2 from the germline V gene are ENHRY and SYGVKD. CDR3 DNA: TGTGCCATCAGTGAGCGGCGGGAGAGGGGCAATGAGCAGTTCTTC. Residues: CAISERRERGNEQFF.

This clone occurred a few times. This rearrangement joins TRBV9 to TRBJ1-6, with no clear D. CDR1 SGDLS and CDR2 YYNGEE come from the germline V gene. The length of the CDR3 is 14 residues. Deletions cut 2 bases from V and 7 bases from J, with 10 bases between. The CDR3 nucleotides are TGTGCCAGCAGCGTTGGAGGGTCGAATTCACCCCTCCACTTT. This gives the protein CASSVGGSNSPLHF.

This clone came up once. This chain uses TRBV13 with TRBJ2-1, with 12 bases that match TRBD2. With 5 bases clipped from V and 4 bases from J, the junction kept 12 bases outside the gene matches. There are 18 residues in the CDR3. Per germline, CDR1 PRHDT and CDR2 FYEKMQ (reference sequence). This CDR3 reads CASSTRTSGDSIYNEQFF. The CDR3 bases are TGTGCCAGCAGCACTCGGACTAGCGGGGATTCGATTTACAATGAGCAGTTCTTC.

The gene calls are TRBV15 and TRBJ1-5, with D perhaps matching TRBD1 (5 bases). CDR1 and CDR2 (germline): LNHNV, YYDKDF (reference sequence). Trimming stripped 9 bases from V and 2 bases from J, with 11 bases between. The CDR3 spans 13 residues. In DNA form, the CDR3 reads TGTGCCACGGCCTCAGGGCGCAATCAGCCCCAGCATTTT. Protein product: CATASGRNQPQHF.

The rearrangement links TRBV7-3 to TRBJ2-7; 9 nucleotides line up with TRBD2. With 5 bases clipped from V and 5 bases from J, the junction kept 7 bases outside the gene matches. The CDR3 sequence is 14 residues long. Germline V gene lookup returns CDR1 SGHTA and CDR2 FQGTGA. The CDR3 DNA follows: TGTGCCAGCAGCCCAAGCGGGAGGAACGACGAGCAGTACTTC. Translated, it gives CASSPSGRNDEQYF.

The J gene is TRBJ1-6, the V gene TRBV4-2; 7 positions agree with TRBD1. Germline V gene lookup returns CDR1 LGHNA and CDR2 YNFKEQ. Germline trimming cut 1 base from V and 8 bases from J; bases unmatched to any gene: 5. This CDR3 spans 15 amino acids. CDR3 loop: CASSQGDRVDSPLHF. CDR3 DNA sequence: TGTGCCAGCAGCCAAGGAGACAGGGTAGATTCACCCCTCCACTTT.

This chain uses TRBV2 with TRBJ2-5, with a possible D match to TRBD2 (6 bases). With 2 bases removed from V and 4 bases from J, the gap between germline ends came to 11 bases. Germline lookup yields CDR1 SNHLY and CDR2 FYNNEI. The CDR3 extends over 14 amino acids. The CDR3 here is CASSEWPGGETQYF. CDR3 in DNA: TGTGCCAGCAGTGAATGGCCCGGGGGAGAGACCCAGTACTTC.

This chain joins TRBV5-4 and TRBJ1-3, with 9 nucleotides matching TRBD1. Trimming at V came to 4 bases and at J to 4 bases, leaving 6 bases not matched to a gene. There are 15 residues in the CDR3. In germline, CDR1 is SGHNT, CDR2 YYREEE (reference sequence). In nucleotides, the CDR3 is TGTGCCAGCAGCCGGGGTGGGACAGGGGGAAACACCATATATTTT. Protein sequence: CASSRGGTGGNTIYF.

This rearrangement joins TRBV2 to TRBJ1-1; TRBD1 agrees at 7 bases. The CDR3 contains 14 residues. The V gene end was trimmed by 6 bases and the J gene end by 3 bases; junction bases not matched to a gene: 7. The germline V gene encodes CDR1 SNHLY and CDR2 FYNNEI. This CDR3 reads CASSPPTGDTEAFF. The CDR3, as DNA: TGTGCCAGCAGCCCCCCTACAGGGGACACTGAAGCTTTCTTT.

The gene calls are TRBV27 and TRBJ1-2, with no clear D. Looked up from germline, CDR1 is MNHEY and CDR2 is SMNVEV (reference sequence). This CDR3 contains 16 residues. Trimming took 2 bases from V and 1 from J, leaving 14 bases between them. The CDR3: CASSLGGIAYNYGYTF. The CDR3, as DNA: TGTGCCAGCAGTTTAGGAGGGATCGCGTATAACTATGGCTACACCTTC.

V is TRBV20-1 and J is TRBJ2-3, with D unclear. CDR3 length equals 11 residues. Germline loops: CDR1 DFQATT, CDR2 SNEGSKA (reference sequence). Trimming took off 8 bases at V and 0 bases at J, with 6 bases between the two ends. The CDR3: CSLASTDTQYF. Here the CDR3 DNA reads TGCAGTTTAGCTAGCACAGATACGCAGTATTTT.

In its sample, this clone was seen once. This chain links TRBV6-1 with TRBJ2-2; a weak D match, TRBD2 (6 bases). The CDR3 consists of 14 residues. Germline CDR1 MNHNS, CDR2 SASEGT. V dropped 1 base and J dropped 5 bases, with 8 bases sitting between them. The CDR3 DNA reads as TGTGCCAGCAGTGAAGATGGAGGGACCGGGGAGCTGTTTTTT. This sequence encodes CASSEDGGTGELFF.

The chain combines TRBV28 with TRBJ2-5; D perhaps matches TRBD2 (6 bases). Germline CDR1 MDHEN, CDR2 SYDVKM. The CDR3 sequence is 13 residues long. V was clipped by 2 bases and J by 5 bases, with 9 bases between them. CDR3 coding DNA: TGTGCCAGCAGTTTACTAGCGCCGGAGACCCAGTACTTC. Amino acid sequence: CASSLLAPETQYF.

The J gene is TRBJ1-4, the V gene TRBV13; weak D call: TRBD1 (6 bases). CDR3 length: 16 amino acids. Germline V gene sequence: CDR1 PRHDT, CDR2 FYEKMQ (reference sequence). Trimming removed 3 bases at V and 5 bases at J, with 16 bases between. DNA of the CDR3: TGTGCCAGCAGCTTGGTCAGTCCCGGACAGAATGAAAAACTGTTTTTT. Residues: CASSLVSPGQNEKLFF.

The chain recombines TRBV5-4 with TRBJ2-7, with 10 bases lining up with TRBD1. From germline, CDR1 is SGHNT and CDR2 YYREEE (reference sequence). V shed 4 bases, J shed 4 bases, and the junction held 8 bases outside the gene matches. The CDR3 contains 15 residues. DNA of the CDR3: TGTGCCAGCAGCCACAGGGACAGGGGTCGGTACGAGCAGTACTTC. It is translated as CASSHRDRGRYEQYF.

The chain combines TRBV15 with TRBJ2-2; a weak D match, TRBD1 (6 bases). CDR3 length: 14 residues. With 5 bases removed from V and 4 bases from J, the gap between germline ends came to 11 bases. Per the germline V gene, CDR1 is LNHNV and CDR2 is YYDKDF (reference sequence). Here the CDR3 DNA reads TGTGCCACCAGCCCGAACAGGGCCACCGGGGAGCTGTTTTTT. Its translation: CATSPNRATGELFF.

The rearrangement uses TRBV6-1 and TRBJ2-1; D is undetermined. Per the germline V gene, CDR1 is MNHNS and CDR2 is SASEGT. The V and J ends lost 6 bases and 5 bases respectively, with 8 bases between them. The CDR3 is 12 amino acids. CDR3 bases: TGTGCCAGCAGCCCCGTCGACAATGAGCAGTTCTTC. It specifies CASSPVDNEQFF.

The chain joins TRBV19 to TRBJ2-2; TRBD2 agrees at 13 bases. Trimming at V came to 10 bases and at J to 4 bases, leaving 3 bases not matched to a gene. The germline V gene has CDR1 LNHDA and CDR2 SQIVND (reference sequence). This CDR3 comprises 14 residues. This CDR3 reads CATGLAGVTGELFF. The CDR3, as DNA: TGTGCCACCGGACTAGCGGGAGTCACCGGGGAGCTGTTTTTT.